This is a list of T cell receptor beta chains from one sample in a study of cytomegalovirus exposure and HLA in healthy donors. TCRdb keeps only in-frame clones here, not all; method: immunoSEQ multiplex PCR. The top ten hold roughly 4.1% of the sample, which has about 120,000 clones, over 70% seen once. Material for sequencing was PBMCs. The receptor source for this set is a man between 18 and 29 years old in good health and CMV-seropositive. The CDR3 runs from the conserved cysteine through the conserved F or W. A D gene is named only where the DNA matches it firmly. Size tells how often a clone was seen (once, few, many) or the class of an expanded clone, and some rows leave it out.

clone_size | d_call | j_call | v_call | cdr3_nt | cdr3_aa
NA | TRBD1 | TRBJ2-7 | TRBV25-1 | TGTGCCAGCAGTGAATCTTCCTGGGACAGTCATTCCTACGAGCAGTACTTC | CASSESSWDSHSYEQYF
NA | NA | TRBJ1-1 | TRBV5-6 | TGTGCCAGCAGGGGTGACAGGAACACTGAAGCTTTCTTT | CASRGDRNTEAFF
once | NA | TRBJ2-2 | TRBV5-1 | TGCGCCACCCAAAGCGGAGGGAACACCGGGGAGCTGTTTTTT | CATQSGGNTGELFF
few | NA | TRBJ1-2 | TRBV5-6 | TGTGCCAGCAGCCCAATGACAGCGAACTATGGCTACACCTTC | CASSPMTANYGYTF
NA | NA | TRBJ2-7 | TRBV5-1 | TGCGCCAGCAGCTTCCAACAAGCCTACGAGCAGTACTTC | CASSFQQAYEQYF
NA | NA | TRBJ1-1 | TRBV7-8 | TGTGCCAGCAGCTTAGAGTGGGGGGGAAACACTGAAGCTTTCTTT | CASSLEWGGNTEAFF
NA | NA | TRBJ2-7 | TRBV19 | TGTGCCAGTAGTAAAGAACAGGGCCTCTCCTACGAGCAGTACTTC | CASSKEQGLSYEQYF
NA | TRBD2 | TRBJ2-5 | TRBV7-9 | TGTGCCAGCAGCCGAGCGGGGGGAGGGGAGACCCAGTACTTC | CASSRAGGGETQYF
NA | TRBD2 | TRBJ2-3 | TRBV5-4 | TGTGCCAGCAGCCTGGGGTGGGACTACACAGATACGCAGTATTTT | CASSLGWDYTDTQYF
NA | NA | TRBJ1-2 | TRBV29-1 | TGCAGCGCCGGGACCGGCGGGGTCTATGGCTACACCTTC | CSAGTGGVYGYTF
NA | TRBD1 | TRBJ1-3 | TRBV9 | TGTGCCAGCAGCGTAGTCGACAGGGTGCCTGGAAACACCATATATTTT | CASSVVDRVPGNTIYF
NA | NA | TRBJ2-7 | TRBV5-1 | TGCGCCAGCAGCTTGGGGGGGGGACAAGCCTACGAGCAGTACTTC | CASSLGGGQAYEQYF
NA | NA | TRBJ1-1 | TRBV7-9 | TGTGCCAGCAGCCAGGGACAGAACACTGAAGCTTTCTTT | CASSQGQNTEAFF
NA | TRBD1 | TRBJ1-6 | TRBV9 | TGTGCCAGCAGCACTGGGACAGGGGTTAATTCACCCCTCCACTTT | CASSTGTGVNSPLHF
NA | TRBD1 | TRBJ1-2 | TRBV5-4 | TGTGCCAGCAGGGTACAGGGGGGGGACTATGGCTACACCTTC | CASRVQGGDYGYTF
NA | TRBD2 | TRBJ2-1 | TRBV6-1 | TGTGCCAGCAGTGCGACACTAGCGGGAGGGCCGAATGAGCAGTTCTTC | CASSATLAGGPNEQFF
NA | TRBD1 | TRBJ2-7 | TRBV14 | TGTGCCAGCAGCCAAGTTGGGGGACAGAAATACGAGCAGTACTTC | CASSQVGGQKYEQYF
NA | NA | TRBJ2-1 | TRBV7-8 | TGTGCCAGCAGCTTAGGAGGGCCGAGCTCCTACAATGAGCAGTTCTTC | CASSLGGPSSYNEQFF
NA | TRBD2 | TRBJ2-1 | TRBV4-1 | TGCGCCAGCAGCTTTAGCGGGGCCTACAATGAGCAGTTCTTC | CASSFSGAYNEQFF
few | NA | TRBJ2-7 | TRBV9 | TGTGCCAGCAGCGGACAAGACGGCCTCGAGCAGTACTTC | CASSGQDGLEQYF
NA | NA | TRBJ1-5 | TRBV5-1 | TGCGCCAGCAGCTTCGGGGATAGCAATCAGCCCCAGCATTTT | CASSFGDSNQPQHF
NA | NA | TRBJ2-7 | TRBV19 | TGTGCCAGTAGTATGTCGTCGGGGGTAGGGTACGAGCAGTACTTC | CASSMSSGVGYEQYF
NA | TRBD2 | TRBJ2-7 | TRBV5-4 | TGTGCCAGCAGCTTAGCGGGAGTAAACGAGCAGTACTTC | CASSLAGVNEQYF
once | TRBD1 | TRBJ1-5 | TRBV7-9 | TGTTCCAGCAGCTACGGGACAGAAAGTCAGCCCCAGCATTTT | CSSSYGTESQPQHF
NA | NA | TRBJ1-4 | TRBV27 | TGTGCCAGCAAGGACACCACAACTAATGAAAAACTGTTTTTT | CASKDTTTNEKLFF
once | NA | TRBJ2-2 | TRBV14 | TGTGCCAGCAGCCAAAACAGGGTCCCAGGAGGGGAGCTGTTTTTT | CASSQNRVPGGELFF
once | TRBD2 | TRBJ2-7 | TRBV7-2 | TGTGCCAGCAGCAATAGCGGGAGGGCGGCCGAGCAGTACTTC | CASSNSGRAAEQYF
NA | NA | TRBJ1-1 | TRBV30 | TGTGCCTGGAGTGTACTCCAGGGGAACACTGAAGCTTTCTTT | CAWSVLQGNTEAFF
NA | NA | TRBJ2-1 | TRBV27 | TGTGCCAGCAGTCCACGAGCGGACTCATCCTACAATGAGCAGTTCTTC | CASSPRADSSYNEQFF
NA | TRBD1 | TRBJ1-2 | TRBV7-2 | TGTGCCAGCAGCTCCCCGTACGGACAGGGGACAGGTGGCTACACCTTC | CASSSPYGQGTGGYTF
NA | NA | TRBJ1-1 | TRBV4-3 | TGCGCCAGCAGCCAAGACCCCTATACAGGGAACACTGAAGCTTTCTTT | CASSQDPYTGNTEAFF
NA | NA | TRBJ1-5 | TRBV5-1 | TGCGCCAGCAGCTTGGATGGGGGCAGCAATCAGCCCCAGCATTTT | CASSLDGGSNQPQHF
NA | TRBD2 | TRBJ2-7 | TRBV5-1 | TGCGCCAGCAGTCGGGGGGAGGCGGTATTCTCCTACGAGCAGTACTTC | CASSRGEAVFSYEQYF
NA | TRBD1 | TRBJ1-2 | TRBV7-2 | TGTGCCAGCAGCTTGACAGGGGCTGGCTACACCTTC | CASSLTGAGYTF
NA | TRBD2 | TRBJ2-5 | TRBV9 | TGTGCCAGCAGCGCCGGGACTAACGAACTCCAAGAGACCCAGTACTTC | CASSAGTNELQETQYF
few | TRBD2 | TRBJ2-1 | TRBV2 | TGTGCCAGCAATGGCGGGGGTACCTACAATGAGCAGTTCTTC | CASNGGGTYNEQFF
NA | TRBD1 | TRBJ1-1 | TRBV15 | TGTGCCACCAGCAGAGGGTTCGGGACAGAGAACACTGAAGCTTTCTTT | CATSRGFGTENTEAFF
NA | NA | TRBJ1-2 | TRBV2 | TGTGCCAGCAAAACAGGGCGCTATGGCTACACCTTC | CASKTGRYGYTF
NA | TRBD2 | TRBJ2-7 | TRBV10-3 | TGTGCCACCCATAGCGGGATGAACGAGCAGTACTTC | CATHSGMNEQYF
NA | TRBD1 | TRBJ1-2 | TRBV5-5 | TGTGCCAGCCGACCGACAGGGAACTATGGCTACACCTTC | CASRPTGNYGYTF
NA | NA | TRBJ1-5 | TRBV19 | TGTGCCAGTAGTAGCGTGTCGGGGGGTGGTCAGCCCCAGCATTTT | CASSSVSGGGQPQHF
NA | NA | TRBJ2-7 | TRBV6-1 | TGTGCCAGCAGTGAAGCGGGAGGATCCTACGAGCAGTACTTC | CASSEAGGSYEQYF
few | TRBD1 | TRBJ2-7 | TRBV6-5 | TGTGCCAGCAGTTACGCCGGCAGGGGGCCGGCTGAGCAGTACTTC | CASSYAGRGPAEQYF
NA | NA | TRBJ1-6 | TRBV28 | TGTGCCAGCAGTTTGGTCGCGGGACTTAATTCACCCCTCCACTTT | CASSLVAGLNSPLHF
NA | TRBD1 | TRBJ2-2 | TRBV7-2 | TGTGCCAGCAGCTCGGGACAGGGGCACACCGGGGAGCTGTTTTTT | CASSSGQGHTGELFF
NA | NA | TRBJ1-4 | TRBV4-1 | TGCGCCAGCAGCCAAACTGCGAGTGAAAAACTGTTTTTT | CASSQTASEKLFF
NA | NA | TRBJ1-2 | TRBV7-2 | TGTGCCAGCAGCTTAAAGTCAGGGATTGGCTACACCTTC | CASSLKSGIGYTF
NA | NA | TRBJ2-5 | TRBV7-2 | TGTGCCAGCAGCTTATCCGCAGGGTGGGAGACCCAGTACTTC | CASSLSAGWETQYF
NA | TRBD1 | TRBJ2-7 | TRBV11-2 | TGTGCCAGCAGCTCACCCAGAAAACCACAGGGGGCAGCTTACGAGCAGTACTTC | CASSSPRKPQGAAYEQYF
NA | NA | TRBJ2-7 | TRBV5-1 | TGCGCCAGCAGCTTGGTTTTGTCGGGACAAGCCTACGAGCAGTACTTC | CASSLVLSGQAYEQYF
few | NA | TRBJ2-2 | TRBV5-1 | TGCGCCAGCAGCTTGAAGGTTGCGTGGGGGGGGCCCGGGGAGCTGTTTTTT | CASSLKVAWGGPGELFF
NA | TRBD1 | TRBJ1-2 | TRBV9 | TGTGCCAGCAGCGGAACCGGACAGGGAAATAACTATGGCTACACCTTC | CASSGTGQGNNYGYTF
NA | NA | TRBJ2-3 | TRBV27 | TGTGCCAGCAGTTTGATACAGGGTTCTGGCACAGATACGCAGTATTTT | CASSLIQGSGTDTQYF
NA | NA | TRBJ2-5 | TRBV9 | TGTGCCAGCAGCGTAGCCGAGGAAGAGACCCAGTACTTC | CASSVAEEETQYF